This note documents a single T cell receptor beta chain sequence. These data belong to a study of cytomegalovirus exposure and HLA in healthy donors. Germline CDR1 SQVTM, CDR2 ANQGSEA. Trimming cost V 3 bases and J 7 bases; bases outside gene matches: 2. CDR3 length equals 13 residues. The study ran its PCR with 60 Vbeta and 13 Jbeta primers. Sequencing used immunoSEQ multiplex PCR; TCRdb keeps in-frame clones, though not all of them. The sample holds 140,000 or so clones, 65% to 85% seen once. What was sequenced was PBMCs. This TCR derives from a middle-aged woman in good health and CMV-seropositive. The chain uses TRBV29-1 and TRBJ2-1; 11 nucleotides agree with TRBD2. The CDR3, as DNA: TGCAGCGTTGATCCTAGCGGGAGGAATGAGCAGTTCTTC. It translates to CSVDPSGRNEQFF.